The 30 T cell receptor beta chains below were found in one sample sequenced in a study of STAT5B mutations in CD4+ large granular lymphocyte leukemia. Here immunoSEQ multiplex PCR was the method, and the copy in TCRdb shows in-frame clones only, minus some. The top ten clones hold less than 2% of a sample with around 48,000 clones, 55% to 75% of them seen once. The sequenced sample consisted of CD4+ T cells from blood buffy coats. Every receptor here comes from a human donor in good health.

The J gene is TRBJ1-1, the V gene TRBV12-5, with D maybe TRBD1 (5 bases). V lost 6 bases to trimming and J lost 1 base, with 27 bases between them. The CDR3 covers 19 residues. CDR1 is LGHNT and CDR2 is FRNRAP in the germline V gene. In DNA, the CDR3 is TGTGCTAGTGGATCTAAACCGGGACTACTATCTAGGTGGAACACTGAAGCTTTCTTT. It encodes CASGSKPGLLSRWNTEAFF.

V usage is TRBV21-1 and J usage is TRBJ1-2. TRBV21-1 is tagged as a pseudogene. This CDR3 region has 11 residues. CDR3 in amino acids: CASSKGCGYTF. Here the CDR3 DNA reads TGTGCCAGCAGCAAGGGGTGTGGCTACACCTTC.

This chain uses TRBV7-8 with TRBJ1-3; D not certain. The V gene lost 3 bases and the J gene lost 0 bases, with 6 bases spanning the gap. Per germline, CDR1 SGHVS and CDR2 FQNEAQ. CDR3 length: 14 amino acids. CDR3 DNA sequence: TGTGCCAGCAGCTTTAGGTTCTCTGGAAACACCATATATTTT. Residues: CASSFRFSGNTIYF.

In nucleotides, the CDR3 is TGTGCCAGCACCATTGGGACAGGGAACACCGGGGAGCTGTTTTTT. As protein: CASTIGTGNTGELFF. The chain recombines TRBV9 with TRBJ2-2; 8 nucleotides align to TRBD1. CDR3 length: 15 amino acids. Germline CDR1 SGDLS, CDR2 YYNGEE. Losses at the gene ends were 6 bases for V and 1 base for J; bases not matched to a gene: 5.

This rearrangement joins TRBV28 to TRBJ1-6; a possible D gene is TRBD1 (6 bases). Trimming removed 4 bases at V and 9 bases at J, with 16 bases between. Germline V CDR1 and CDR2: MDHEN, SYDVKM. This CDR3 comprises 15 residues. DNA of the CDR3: TGTGCCAGCAGTTCCGCGGGGGCAGGCGCTTCACCCCTCCACTTT. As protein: CASSSAGAGASPLHF.

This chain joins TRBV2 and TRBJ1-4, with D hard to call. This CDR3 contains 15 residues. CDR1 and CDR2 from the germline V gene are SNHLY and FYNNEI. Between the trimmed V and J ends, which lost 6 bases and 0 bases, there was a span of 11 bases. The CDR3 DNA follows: TGTGCCAGCAGCTCCTATGTTGCAACTAATGAAAAACTGTTTTTT. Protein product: CASSSYVATNEKLFF. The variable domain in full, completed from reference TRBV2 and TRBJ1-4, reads EPEVTQTPSHQVTQMGQEVILRCVPISNHLYFYWYRQILGQKVEFLVSFYNNEISEKSEIFDDQFSVERPDGSNFTLKIRSTKLEDSAMYFCASSSYVATNEKLFFGSGTQLSVL.

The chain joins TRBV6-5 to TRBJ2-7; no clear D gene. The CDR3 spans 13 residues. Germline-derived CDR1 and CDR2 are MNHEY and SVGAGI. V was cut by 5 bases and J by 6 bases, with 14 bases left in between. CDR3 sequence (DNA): TGTGCCAGCAGTAACTATGGTTGGGGCGAGCAGTACTTC. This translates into CASSNYGWGEQYF.

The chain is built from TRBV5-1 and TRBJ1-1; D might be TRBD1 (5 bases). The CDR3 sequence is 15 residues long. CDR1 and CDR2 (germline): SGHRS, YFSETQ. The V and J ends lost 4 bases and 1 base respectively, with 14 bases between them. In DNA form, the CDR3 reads TGCGCCAGCAGCAGATCTTTGGGGCAGAACACTGAAGCTTTCTTT. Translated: CASSRSLGQNTEAFF.

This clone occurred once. As DNA, the CDR3 is TGTGCCAGTAGTTTTACAGGGGGGCCCACTGAAGCTTTCTTT. Protein: CASSFTGGPTEAFF. This chain uses TRBV19 with TRBJ1-1; 8 bases are shared with TRBD1. Losses at the gene ends were 5 bases for V and 4 bases for J; bases not matched to a gene: 6. The CDR3 has 14 amino acids. Germline V lookup: CDR1 LNHDA, CDR2 SQIVND (reference sequence).

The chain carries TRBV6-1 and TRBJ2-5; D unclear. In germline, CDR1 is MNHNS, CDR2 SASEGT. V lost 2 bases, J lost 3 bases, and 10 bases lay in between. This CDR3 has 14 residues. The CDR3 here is CASSERQLKETQYF. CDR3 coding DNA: TGTGCCAGCAGTGAACGGCAGCTTAAAGAGACCCAGTACTTC.

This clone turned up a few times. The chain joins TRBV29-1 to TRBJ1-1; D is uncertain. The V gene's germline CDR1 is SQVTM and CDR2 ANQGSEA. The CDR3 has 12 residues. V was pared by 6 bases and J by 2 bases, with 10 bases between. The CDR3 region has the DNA TGCAGCGTCTCACGACTTAACACTGAAGCTTTCTTT. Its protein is CSVSRLNTEAFF. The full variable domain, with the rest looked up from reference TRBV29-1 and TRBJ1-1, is SAVISQKPSRDICQRGTSLTIQCQVDSQVTMMFWYRQQPGQSLTLIATANQGSEATYESGFVIDKFPISRPNLTFSTLTVSNMSPEDSSIYLCSVSRLNTEAFFGQGTRLTVV.

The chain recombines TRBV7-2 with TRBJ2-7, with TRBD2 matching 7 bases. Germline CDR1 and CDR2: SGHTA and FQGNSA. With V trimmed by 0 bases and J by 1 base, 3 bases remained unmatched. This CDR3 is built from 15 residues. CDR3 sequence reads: CASSLAAGDSYEQYF. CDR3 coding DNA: TGTGCCAGCAGCTTAGCGGCGGGAGATTCCTACGAGCAGTACTTC. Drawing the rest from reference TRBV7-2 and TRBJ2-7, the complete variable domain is GAGVSQSPSNKVTEKGKDVELRCDPISGHTALYWYRQSLGQGLEFLIYFQGNSAPDKSGLPSDRFSAERTGGSVSTLTIQRTQQEDSAVYLCASSLAAGDSYEQYFGPGTRLTVT.

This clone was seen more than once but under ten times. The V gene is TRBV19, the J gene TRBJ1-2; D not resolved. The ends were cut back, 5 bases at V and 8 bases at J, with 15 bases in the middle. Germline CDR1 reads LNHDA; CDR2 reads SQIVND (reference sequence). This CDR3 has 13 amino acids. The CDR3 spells CASSADRQRGYTF. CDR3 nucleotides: TGTGCCAGTAGTGCCGACCGACAAAGGGGCTACACCTTC.

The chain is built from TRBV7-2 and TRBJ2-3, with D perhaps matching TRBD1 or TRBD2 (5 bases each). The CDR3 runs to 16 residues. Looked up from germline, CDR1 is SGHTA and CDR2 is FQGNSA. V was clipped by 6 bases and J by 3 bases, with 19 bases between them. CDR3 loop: CASSPSSVWGTDTQYF. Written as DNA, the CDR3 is TGTGCCAGCAGTCCTTCTAGTGTCTGGGGGACAGATACGCAGTATTTT.

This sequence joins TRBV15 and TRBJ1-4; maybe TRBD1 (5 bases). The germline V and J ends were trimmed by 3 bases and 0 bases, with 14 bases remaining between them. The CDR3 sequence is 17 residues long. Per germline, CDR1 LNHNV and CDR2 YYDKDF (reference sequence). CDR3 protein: CATSRKGVGATNEKLFF. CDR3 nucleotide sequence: TGTGCCACCAGCAGGAAGGGAGTAGGGGCAACTAATGAAAAACTGTTTTTT. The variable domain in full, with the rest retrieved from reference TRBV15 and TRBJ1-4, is DAMVIQNPRYQVTQFGKPVTLSCSQTLNHNVMYWYQQKSSQAPKLLFHYYDKDFNNEADTPDNFQSRRPNTSFCFLDIRSPGLGDTAMYLCATSRKGVGATNEKLFFGSGTQLSVL.

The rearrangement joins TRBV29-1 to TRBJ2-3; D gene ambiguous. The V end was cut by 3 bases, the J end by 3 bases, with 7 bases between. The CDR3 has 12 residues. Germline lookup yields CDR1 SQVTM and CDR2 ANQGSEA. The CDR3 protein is CSVDGKTDTQYF. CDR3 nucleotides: TGCAGCGTTGATGGGAAGACAGATACGCAGTATTTT.

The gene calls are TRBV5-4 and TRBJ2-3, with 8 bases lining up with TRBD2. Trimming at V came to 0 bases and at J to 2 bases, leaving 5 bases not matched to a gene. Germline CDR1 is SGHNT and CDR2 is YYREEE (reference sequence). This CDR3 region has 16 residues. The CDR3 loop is CASSLDRGGNTDTQYF. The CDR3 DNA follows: TGTGCCAGCAGCTTGGATCGCGGGGGGAACACAGATACGCAGTATTTT. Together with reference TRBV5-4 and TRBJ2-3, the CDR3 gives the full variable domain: ETGVTQSPTHLIKTRGQQVTLRCSSQSGHNTVSWYQQALGQGPQFIFQYYREEENGRGNFPPRFSGLQFPNYSSELNVNALELDDSALYLCASSLDRGGNTDTQYFGPGTRLTVL.

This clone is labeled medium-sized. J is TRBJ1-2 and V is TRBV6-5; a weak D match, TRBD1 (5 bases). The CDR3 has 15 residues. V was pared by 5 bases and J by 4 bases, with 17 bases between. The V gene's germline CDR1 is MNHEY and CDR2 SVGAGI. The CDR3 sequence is CASSKPGQPSYGYTF. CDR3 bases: TGTGCCAGCAGTAAGCCAGGGCAACCCTCCTATGGCTACACCTTC.

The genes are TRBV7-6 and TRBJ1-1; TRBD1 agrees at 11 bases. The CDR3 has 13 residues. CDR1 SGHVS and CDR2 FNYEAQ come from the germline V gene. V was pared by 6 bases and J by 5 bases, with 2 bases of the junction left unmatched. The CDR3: CASRGTGGTEAFF. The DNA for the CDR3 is TGTGCCAGCAGGGGGACAGGGGGGACTGAAGCTTTCTTT.

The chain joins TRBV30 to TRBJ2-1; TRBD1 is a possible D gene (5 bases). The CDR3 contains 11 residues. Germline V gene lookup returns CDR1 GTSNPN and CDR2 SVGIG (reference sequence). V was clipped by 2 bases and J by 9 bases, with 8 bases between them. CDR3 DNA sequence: TGTGCCTGGAGTCACCAGGGTGAGCAGTTCTTC. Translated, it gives CAWSHQGEQFF.

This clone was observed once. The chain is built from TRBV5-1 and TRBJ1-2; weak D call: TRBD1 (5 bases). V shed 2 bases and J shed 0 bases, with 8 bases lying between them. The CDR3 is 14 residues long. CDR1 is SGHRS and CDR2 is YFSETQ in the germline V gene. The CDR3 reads CASSLGEANYGYTF. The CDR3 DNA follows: TGCGCCAGCAGCTTAGGGGAGGCTAACTATGGCTACACCTTC.

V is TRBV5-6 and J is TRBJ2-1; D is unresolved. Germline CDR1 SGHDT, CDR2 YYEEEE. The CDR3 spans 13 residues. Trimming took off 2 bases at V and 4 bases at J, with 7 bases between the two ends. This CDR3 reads CASSFGNYNEQFF. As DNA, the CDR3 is TGTGCCAGCAGCTTCGGCAATTACAATGAGCAGTTCTTC.

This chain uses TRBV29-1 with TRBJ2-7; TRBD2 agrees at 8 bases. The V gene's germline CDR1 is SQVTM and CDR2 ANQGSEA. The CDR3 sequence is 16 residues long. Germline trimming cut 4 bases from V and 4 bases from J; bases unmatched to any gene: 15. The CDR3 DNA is TGCAGCGTTGCACGGCCCCTGGGACTAGAACGGTACGAGCAGTACTTC. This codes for CSVARPLGLERYEQYF.

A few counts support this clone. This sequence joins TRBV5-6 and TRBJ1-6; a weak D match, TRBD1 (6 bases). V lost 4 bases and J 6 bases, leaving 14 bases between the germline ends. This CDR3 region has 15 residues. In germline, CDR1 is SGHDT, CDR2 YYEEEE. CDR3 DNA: TGTGCCAGCAGCATCGCGGGGGGCCTTAATTCACCCCTCCACTTT. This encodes CASSIAGGLNSPLHF.

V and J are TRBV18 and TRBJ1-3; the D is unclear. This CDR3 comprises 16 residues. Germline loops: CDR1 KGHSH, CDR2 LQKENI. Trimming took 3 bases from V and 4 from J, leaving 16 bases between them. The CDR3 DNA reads TGTGCCAGCTCACCGTCCGGGCCGGGCTCGGGAAACACCATATATTTT. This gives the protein CASSPSGPGSGNTIYF.

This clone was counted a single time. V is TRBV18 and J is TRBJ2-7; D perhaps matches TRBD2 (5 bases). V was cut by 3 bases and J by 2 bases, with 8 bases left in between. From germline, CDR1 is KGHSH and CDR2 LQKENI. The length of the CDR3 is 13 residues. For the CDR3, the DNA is TGTGCCAGCTCACCGAGCGGACCCTACGAGCAGTACTTC. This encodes CASSPSGPYEQYF.

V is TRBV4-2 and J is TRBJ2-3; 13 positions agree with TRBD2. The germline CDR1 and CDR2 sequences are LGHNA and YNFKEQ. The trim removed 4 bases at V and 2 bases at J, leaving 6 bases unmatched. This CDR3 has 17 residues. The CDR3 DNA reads TGTGCCAGCAGCCTAAGACTAGCGGGGGGCCTCACAGATACGCAGTATTTT. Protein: CASSLRLAGGLTDTQYF.

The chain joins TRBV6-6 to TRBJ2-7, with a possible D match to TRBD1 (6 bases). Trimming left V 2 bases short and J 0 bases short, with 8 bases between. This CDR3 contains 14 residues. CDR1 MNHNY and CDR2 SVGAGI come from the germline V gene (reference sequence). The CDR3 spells CASSYQGSSYEQYF. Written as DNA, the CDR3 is TGTGCCAGCAGTTACCAGGGGAGCTCCTACGAGCAGTACTTC.

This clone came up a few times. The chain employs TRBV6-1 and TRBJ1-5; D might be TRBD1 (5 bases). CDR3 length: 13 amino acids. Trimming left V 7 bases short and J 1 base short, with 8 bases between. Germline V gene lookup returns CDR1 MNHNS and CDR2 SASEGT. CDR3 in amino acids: CASMWGSNQPQHF. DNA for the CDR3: TGTGCCAGCATGTGGGGGAGCAATCAGCCCCAGCATTTT.

The CDR3 nucleotides are TGTGCCAGCAGTGGGGGTTTCCCGAACACTGAAGCTTTCTTT. Its translation: CASSGGFPNTEAFF. This chain joins TRBV5-4 and TRBJ1-1; tentatively, D is TRBD1 (5 bases). This CDR3 comprises 14 residues. Trimming removed 5 bases from V and 1 base from J, with 12 bases in between. The germline V gene has CDR1 SGHNT and CDR2 YYREEE (reference sequence).